Following are 30 T cell receptor beta chains from one sample sequenced in a study of blood T cell repertoires in COVID-19 (dated by TCRdb to the early 2020s). Library generation was performed with the immunoSEQ multiplex PCR assay. TCRdb retrieved this table from immuneACCESS and kept in-frame rearrangements only. Not all clones are present; in checked studies, unresolved V genes account for under half, and no reason is known for the remainder. The sample table contains approximately 300,000 clones; only one count was recorded for 70% to 90% of them. Of the sample, 5% to 7% falls within the top ten clones. Sequencing was performed on peripheral blood. The receptors come from a man aged 18 to 29 who had recovered from COVID-19.

This clone was found once. The sample carries other DNA sequences with the same CDR3. The J gene is TRBJ2-3, the V gene TRBV16; D gene unclear. V lost 4 bases to trimming and J lost 2 bases, with 4 bases between them. The CDR3 totals 12 residues. Per the germline V gene, CDR1 is KGHSY and CDR2 is FQNENV. CDR3 sequence (DNA): TGTGCCAGCAGCCCTTCCACAGATACGCAGTATTTT. It yields the protein CASSPSTDTQYF.

The chain uses TRBV6-5 and TRBJ2-3; the match to TRBD2 covers 11 bases. CDR1 and CDR2 (germline): MNHEY, SVGAGI. This CDR3 comprises 15 residues. V lost 5 bases, J lost 5 bases, and 6 bases stayed unmatched. CDR3 sequence reads: CASSPLGTSGDTQYF. For the CDR3, the DNA is TGTGCCAGCAGTCCCCTCGGGACTAGCGGAGATACGCAGTATTTT.

Details on this clone: This same CDR3 is encoded by further DNA sequences in the sample. The V gene is TRBV29-1, the J gene TRBJ2-7, with D tentatively TRBD2 (6 bases). This CDR3 is 13 amino acids long. Germline assignment: CDR1 SQVTM and CDR2 ANQGSEA. With 6 bases removed from V and 0 bases from J, the gap between germline ends came to 12 bases. In nucleotides, the CDR3 is TGCAGCGTGGGAGGCGGAAGCTCCTACGAGCAGTACTTC. This encodes CSVGGGSSYEQYF.

The chain joins TRBV2 to TRBJ1-1; no clear D. The CDR3 is made up of 13 amino acids. In germline, CDR1 is SNHLY, CDR2 FYNNEI. V lost 6 bases, J lost 1 base, and 9 bases lay in between. Written as DNA, the CDR3 is TGTGCCAGCAGCGACTTGGGGAACACTGAAGCTTTCTTT. Protein sequence: CASSDLGNTEAFF.

Regarding this clone: The same CDR3 can be traced to other DNA sequences in this sample. The genes are TRBV7-2 and TRBJ2-7, with a possible D match to TRBD1 (6 bases). V lost 1 base to trimming and J lost 1 base, with 11 bases between them. The CDR3 is made up of 15 amino acids. Germline CDR1 is SGHTA and CDR2 is FQGNSA. In DNA, the CDR3 is TGTGCCAGCAGCTTAGAACAGGGTTTTTCCTACGAGCAGTACTTC. This sequence encodes CASSLEQGFSYEQYF.

In its sample, this clone was seen a few times. The same CDR3 is also encoded by other DNA sequences in this sample. This sequence joins TRBV9 and TRBJ2-7; D may be TRBD2 (5 bases). Looked up from germline, CDR1 is SGDLS and CDR2 is YYNGEE. This CDR3 has 14 residues. The ends were cut back, 0 bases at V and 3 bases at J, with 10 bases in the middle. The CDR3 protein is CASSVAGLGYEQYF. CDR3 nucleotides: TGTGCCAGCAGCGTAGCGGGGTTGGGCTACGAGCAGTACTTC.

The chain combines TRBV7-6 with TRBJ1-1; D gene uncertain. V shed 5 bases and J shed 1 base, with 5 bases lying between them. This CDR3 comprises 12 residues. Germline lookup yields CDR1 SGHVS and CDR2 FNYEAQ. The CDR3 DNA follows: TGTGCCAGCAGCGGCTGGAACACTGAAGCTTTCTTT. This translates into CASSGWNTEAFF.

The chain recombines TRBV14 with TRBJ2-1; maybe TRBD1 (7 bases). The CDR3 is made up of 16 amino acids. Between the trimmed V and J ends, which lost 2 bases and 4 bases, there was a span of 15 bases. Germline V gene lookup returns CDR1 SGHDN and CDR2 FVKESK. The CDR3 loop is CASSQSQGRPYNEQFF. Here the CDR3 DNA reads TGTGCCAGCAGCCAATCACAGGGGAGGCCGTACAATGAGCAGTTCTTC.

The chain joins TRBV27 to TRBJ2-7, with TRBD1 matching over 9 bases. From germline, CDR1 is MNHEY and CDR2 SMNVEV (reference sequence). The CDR3 extends over 14 amino acids. With 4 bases clipped from V and 2 bases from J, the junction kept 3 bases outside the gene matches. In DNA, the CDR3 is TGTGCCAGCAGTTCGGACAGGGGAACCTACGAGCAGTACTTC. Its translation: CASSSDRGTYEQYF.

This sequence joins TRBV6-5 and TRBJ1-1, with D hard to call. Germline CDR1 and CDR2: MNHEY and SVGAGI. V gave up 5 bases and J gave up 1 base, with 11 bases separating them. The CDR3 is 14 amino acids. CDR3 sequence reads: CASSTDLGNTEAFF. Here the CDR3 DNA reads TGTGCCAGCAGTACGGACTTGGGGAACACTGAAGCTTTCTTT.

The rearrangement links TRBV9 to TRBJ1-1; D gene ambiguous. CDR1 is SGDLS, CDR2 YYNGEE, per germline. The CDR3 sequence is 13 residues long. V was shortened by 3 bases and J by 3 bases, with 9 bases between the two germline ends. The CDR3 region has the DNA TGTGCCAGCAGCGGGCCGGAGGACACTGAAGCTTTCTTT. Translating it yields CASSGPEDTEAFF.

This clone was counted a few times. For the CDR3, the DNA is TGTGCCAGTCAAGAGGGGACAGGGGGCAACTATGGCTACACCTTC. It yields the protein CASQEGTGGNYGYTF. V gene TRBV19 combines with J gene TRBJ1-2; 12 nucleotides align to TRBD1. Germline V gene sequence: CDR1 LNHDA, CDR2 SQIVND (reference sequence). This CDR3 contains 15 residues. The V gene end was trimmed by 8 bases and the J gene end by 2 bases; junction bases not matched to a gene: 6.

The rearrangement joins TRBV11-2 to TRBJ1-2, with a weak D call TRBD1 (5 bases). This CDR3 has 12 amino acids. Germline V CDR1 and CDR2: SGHAT, FQNNGV. The V end lost 6 bases, the J end lost 6 bases, and 11 bases lay between the germline ends. The CDR3 DNA reads TGTGCCAGCAGTTTGGGGGGGAATGGCTACACCTTC. Its translation is CASSLGGNGYTF. The full variable domain, rest sourced from reference TRBV11-2 and TRBJ1-2, is EAGVAQSPRYKIIEKRQSVAFWCNPISGHATLYWYQQILGQGPKLLIQFQNNGVVDDSQLPKDRFSAERLKGVDSTLKIQPAKLEDSAVYLCASSLGGNGYTFGSGTRLTVV.

This chain joins TRBV3-1 (or the pseudogene TRBV3-2) and TRBJ2-7; 8 bases are shared with TRBD2. Trimming took 0 bases from V and 3 from J; bases not matched to a gene: 13. The CDR3 runs 18 residues. From germline, CDR1 is LGHDT and CDR2 YNNKEL (reference sequence). The CDR3 region has the DNA TGTGCCAGCAGCCAAGAGGGTGTTCTCGGGAGGGCCATCTACGAGCAGTACTTC. Protein sequence: CASSQEGVLGRAIYEQYF.

The chain joins TRBV6-6 to TRBJ1-2; 10 bases are a match to TRBD1. Germline lookup yields CDR1 MNHNY and CDR2 SVGAGI (reference sequence). The V segment lost 5 bases and the J segment 8 bases; nucleotides outside the gene matches: 8. CDR3 length: 14 amino acids. The CDR3 DNA reads TGTGCCAGCAGTCAGCGGGACAGGGGTCGAGGCTACACCTTC. Its translation is CASSQRDRGRGYTF.

This clone came up a few times. The CDR3 DNA sequence: TGTGCCAGCAGCATGACTAGCGGGGGTTCCTACGAGCAGTACTTC. This gives the protein CASSMTSGGSYEQYF. The chain employs TRBV11-2 and TRBJ2-7, with 12 bases lining up with TRBD2. Germline V gene lookup returns CDR1 SGHAT and CDR2 FQNNGV. The CDR3 has 15 residues. Germline trimming cut 5 bases from V and 1 base from J; bases unmatched to any gene: 3.

This chain joins TRBV15 and TRBJ2-7; D ambiguous. V lost 0 bases, J lost 4 bases, and 7 bases lay in between. The CDR3 sequence is 13 residues long. Germline loops: CDR1 LNHNV, CDR2 YYDKDF (reference sequence). CDR3 protein: CATSRDPGYEQYF. In DNA form, the CDR3 reads TGTGCCACCAGCAGAGATCCCGGGTACGAGCAGTACTTC.

This clone was detected only once. V and J are TRBV19 and TRBJ1-4; the D is unclear. The ends were cut back, 5 bases at V and 4 bases at J, with 11 bases in the middle. The germline CDR1 and CDR2 sequences are LNHDA and SQIVND (reference sequence). The CDR3 consists of 14 residues. The CDR3 bases are TGTGCCAGTAGTGAACAGTCGATTAATGAAAAACTGTTTTTT. This translates into CASSEQSINEKLFF.

The sample holds one count of this clone. The rearrangement links TRBV15 to TRBJ2-5; D is possibly TRBD1 (5 bases). Germline V lookup: CDR1 LNHNV, CDR2 YYDKDF (reference sequence). Trimming pared 1 base from V and 7 bases from J, leaving 19 bases between. CDR3 length equals 16 residues. The CDR3 sequence is CATSRGSQGAMGTQYF. In nucleotides, the CDR3 is TGTGCCACCAGCAGAGGCTCCCAGGGCGCCATGGGGACCCAGTACTTC.

This sequence joins TRBV5-1 and TRBJ2-7; possibly TRBD2 for D (6 bases). The germline gives CDR1 SGHRS, CDR2 YFSETQ. V was pared by 4 bases and J by 0 bases, with 29 bases between. The CDR3 has 20 amino acids. The CDR3: CASSPLDLGLQGLSSYEQYF. The DNA of the CDR3 is TGCGCCAGCAGCCCGTTGGACCTGGGACTCCAGGGCCTAAGCTCCTACGAGCAGTACTTC.

The chain is built from TRBV9 and TRBJ1-6; unclear D gene. The length of the CDR3 is 16 residues. The germline gives CDR1 SGDLS, CDR2 YYNGEE. Trimming took 0 bases from V and 0 from J, leaving 7 bases between them. CDR3 region: CASSVDPSSYNSPLHF. CDR3 sequence (DNA): TGTGCCAGCAGCGTAGATCCGAGCTCCTATAATTCACCCCTCCACTTT.

The rearrangement joins TRBV7-9 to TRBJ1-4; TRBD1 aligns across 7 bases. The trim removed 1 base at V and 10 bases at J, leaving 9 bases unmatched. The CDR3 consists of 15 residues. Germline CDR1 and CDR2: SEHNR and FQNEAQ (reference sequence). Here the CDR3 reads CASSLVSQGEGKLFF. For the CDR3, the DNA is TGTGCCAGCAGCTTAGTGAGTCAGGGGGAAGGAAAACTGTTTTTT.

The chain joins TRBV19 to TRBJ2-6; 9 bases agree with TRBD1. V was clipped by 6 bases and J by 2 bases; unmatched bases: 2. CDR1 and CDR2 (germline): LNHDA, SQIVND (reference sequence). This CDR3 comprises 15 residues. The CDR3 region is CASSGTGTGANVLTF. Written as DNA, the CDR3 is TGTGCCAGTAGCGGGACAGGGACTGGGGCCAACGTCCTGACTTTC. Filled out from reference TRBV19 and TRBJ2-6, the complete variable domain reads DGGITQSPKYLFRKEGQNVTLSCEQNLNHDAMYWYRQDPGQGLRLIYYSQIVNDFQKGDIAEGYSVSREKKESFPLTVTSAQKNPTAFYLCASSGTGTGANVLTFGAGSRLTVL.

This clone appeared a single time. This chain uses TRBV10-3 with TRBJ2-2, with 9 bases aligning to TRBD1. This CDR3 region has 15 residues. V dropped 10 bases and J dropped 5; count of bases not matched to a gene: 11. Germline CDR1 and CDR2: ENHRY and SYGVKD. The CDR3 DNA sequence: TGTGCCACCCAGGAGGGACAGGGAAGGACCGGGGAGCTGTTTTTT. Translation: CATQEGQGRTGELFF.

This clone was counted between two and nine times. The V and J genes are TRBV2 and TRBJ1-4; D unresolved. The CDR3 has 14 amino acids. V dropped 6 bases and J dropped 7 bases, with 15 bases sitting between them. Germline V gene data show CDR1 as SNHLY and CDR2 as FYNNEI. As DNA, the CDR3 is TGTGCCAGCAGGATCAGGAATCGACGTGAAAAACTGTTTTTT. This gives the protein CASRIRNRREKLFF.

This clone was recorded only once. The chain is built from TRBV6-1 and TRBJ2-2; 7 bases line up with TRBD2. Germline V lookup: CDR1 MNHNS, CDR2 SASEGT. Trimming removed 4 bases from V and 6 bases from J; junction bases left unmatched: 11. The CDR3 has 16 amino acids. DNA of the CDR3: TGTGCCAGCAGTGCCCTAGGGAGGGAATGGCCCGGGGAGCTGTTTTTT. It encodes CASSALGREWPGELFF.

This clone has a handful of counts. The chain uses TRBV6-1 and TRBJ2-1, with 7 bases identical to TRBD1. The CDR3 spans 14 residues. Germline assignment: CDR1 MNHNS and CDR2 SASEGT. J lost 6 bases, V lost 3 bases, and 5 bases had no gene match. The CDR3 sequence: CASSDQTGLNEQFF. The DNA of the CDR3 is TGTGCCAGCAGTGACCAGACAGGGCTCAATGAGCAGTTCTTC.

A word on this clone: Distinct nucleotide sequences in the sample also encode this CDR3. The rearrangement uses TRBV4-2 and TRBJ2-1; 11 bases agree with TRBD2. CDR1 is LGHNA, CDR2 YNFKEQ, per germline. This CDR3 has 15 residues. Trimming removed 4 bases from V and 5 bases from J; junction bases left unmatched: 4. The CDR3 reads CASSPGTSGDNEQFF. The CDR3 DNA reads TGTGCCAGCAGCCCCGGGACTAGCGGCGACAATGAGCAGTTCTTC.

The gene calls are TRBV4-3 and TRBJ1-1; D is uncertain. Germline-derived CDR1 and CDR2 are LGHNA and YSLEER. The V gene lost 4 bases and the J gene lost 5 bases, with 14 bases spanning the gap. This CDR3 is built from 14 residues. The CDR3 sequence: CASSPWAFGTEAFF. The CDR3 bases are TGCGCCAGCAGCCCGTGGGCATTTGGGACTGAAGCTTTCTTT.

The chain has TRBV6-5 and TRBJ1-2; D gene uncertain. The CDR3 is 13 amino acids. Between the trimmed V and J ends, which lost 8 bases and 0 bases, there was a span of 10 bases. Per the germline V gene, CDR1 is MNHEY and CDR2 is SVGAGI. CDR3 sequence reads: CASLSRSNYGYTF. The CDR3 DNA sequence: TGTGCCAGCCTTTCCCGTTCTAACTATGGCTACACCTTC.